Each of the 3 T cell receptor beta chains below was sequenced from the same sample in a study of identical twins. TCRdb ran MiXCR on the 5' RACE reads and lists one entry per CDR3 protein. The sample comprises some 96,000 distinct CDR3 sequences, 4.5% to 6.5% of which are singletons, and approximately 12% rests with the top ten. The sequenced material came from memory T cells sorted from blood. Every receptor here comes from a woman aged 50 to 60 in good health.

This clonotype was detected ten times or more. The rearrangement links TRBV12-3 or TRBV12-4 to TRBJ1-2; the D is unclear. CDR3 length: 15 amino acids. V lost 1 base, J lost 3 bases, and 12 bases lay in between. CDR3 in amino acids: CASSLGGYSYYGYTF. In DNA form, the CDR3 reads TGTGCCAGCAGTTTAGGAGGTTATTCCTACTATGGCTACACCTTC.

The chain carries TRBV20-1 and TRBJ2-3, with 7 bases fitting TRBD2. With 4 bases clipped from V and 1 base from J, the junction kept 8 bases outside the gene matches. The CDR3 totals 15 residues. CDR1 is DFQATT, CDR2 SNEGSKA, per germline (reference sequence). CDR3 sequence: CSANSAGLRTDTQYF. The CDR3 coding sequence is TGCAGTGCTAACTCAGCGGGACTCCGCACAGATACGCAGTATTTT.

This clonotype was observed at least ten times. The chain carries TRBV11-2 and TRBJ2-1; D is uncertain. This CDR3 spans 15 amino acids. Trimming cost V 1 base and J 2 bases, with 9 bases left between them. Germline CDR1 and CDR2: SGHAT and FQNNGV. In DNA form, the CDR3 reads TGTGCCAGCAGCTTAGTAACTTCCCCCTACAATGAGCAGTTCTTC. Protein product: CASSLVTSPYNEQFF.